The rows below give T cell receptor beta chains drawn from one sample of a study of identical twins. TCRdb called the 5' RACE reads again in MiXCR, with one record for every CDR3 protein. Among 210,000 or so distinct CDR3 sequences listed, around a sixth were seen once. These data also featured in a second study, about T cells expressing NK-cell markers.

The sequencing input was CD8+ T cells sorted from blood. Every receptor here comes from a young woman in good health. CDR3s include the opening cysteine and the closing phenylalanine or tryptophan. The order of the fields is J gene, CDR3 length, V gene, D gene, clone size, CDR3 protein, CDR3 DNA. D genes are given only for firm matches. A row's size may be missing; if present it is once, few, many or a size class.

J: TRBJ2-7; length: 14; V: TRBV7-9; D: .; size: few; CDR3: CASTEGDSPYEQYF; DNA: TGTGCCAGCACCGAAGGGGATTCCCCCTACGAGCAGTACTTC
J: TRBJ2-1; length: 17; V: TRBV6-2/TRBV6-3; D: .; size: .; CDR3: CASSYLPSSSSYNEQFF; DNA: TGTGCCAGCAGTTACCTCCCTAGCTCGAGCTCCTACAATGAGCAGTTCTTC
J: TRBJ2-5; length: 14; V: TRBV25-1; D: .; size: once; CDR3: CASSALRDRETQYF; DNA: TGTGCCAGCAGCGCCTTGAGGGACCGGGAGACCCAGTACTTC
J: TRBJ2-2; length: 15; V: TRBV15; D: .; size: .; CDR3: CATSSTRDSTGELFF; DNA: TGTGCCACCAGCAGTACCCGAGACAGCACCGGGGAGCTGTTTTTT
J: TRBJ1-1; length: 16; V: TRBV12-3/TRBV12-4; D: TRBD1; size: few; CDR3: CASSPRTGGVNTEAFF; DNA: TGTGCCAGCAGCCCACGGACAGGGGGGGTGAACACTGAAGCTTTCTTT
J: TRBJ2-1; length: 14; V: TRBV12-3/TRBV12-4; D: .; size: few; CDR3: CASSTSLREDEQFF; DNA: TGTGCCAGCAGTACCTCGTTGCGGGAAGATGAGCAGTTCTTC
J: TRBJ1-1; length: 15; V: TRBV6-4; D: .; size: few; CDR3: CASSPSGAGDTEAFF; DNA: TGTGCCAGCAGTCCCTCGGGAGCGGGGGACACTGAAGCTTTCTTT
J: TRBJ2-3; length: 14; V: TRBV10-3; D: .; size: few; CDR3: CAISDLDRTDTQYF; DNA: TGTGCCATCAGTGACCTCGACAGGACAGATACGCAGTATTTT
J: TRBJ1-6; length: 14; V: TRBV27; D: .; size: .; CDR3: CASSSYDRNSPLHF; DNA: TGTGCCAGCAGTTCTTACGATCGCAATTCACCCCTCCACTTT
J: TRBJ1-1; length: 14; V: TRBV14; D: .; size: few; CDR3: CASSQDFTNTEAFF; DNA: TGTGCCAGCAGCCAAGATTTTACAAACACTGAAGCTTTCTTT
J: TRBJ2-7; length: 13; V: TRBV11-2; D: .; size: .; CDR3: CASSPGAVYEQYF; DNA: TGTGCCAGCAGTCCGGGGGCGGTCTACGAGCAGTACTTC
J: TRBJ2-3; length: 15; V: TRBV11-2; D: TRBD2; size: few; CDR3: CASSPRTSSADTQYF; DNA: TGTGCCAGCAGCCCTCGGACTAGTTCAGCAGATACGCAGTATTTT
J: TRBJ2-3; length: 16; V: TRBV3-1; D: TRBD2; size: .; CDR3: CASSQEGRGRTDTQYF; DNA: TGTGCCAGCAGCCAAGAGGGGAGGGGTCGAACAGATACGCAGTATTTT
J: TRBJ2-7; length: 13; V: TRBV27; D: TRBD2; size: .; CDR3: CASGVTSGYEQYF; DNA: TGTGCCAGCGGGGTGACTAGCGGCTACGAGCAGTACTTC
J: TRBJ2-3; length: 14; V: TRBV7-2; D: .; size: .; CDR3: CASSLGPSSDTQYF; DNA: TGTGCCAGCAGCTTAGGACCTTCCTCAGATACGCAGTATTTT
J: TRBJ1-5; length: 14; V: TRBV19; D: .; size: few; CDR3: CASSWDSRSGPQHF; DNA: TGTGCCAGTTCGTGGGACTCTCGAAGTGGGCCCCAGCATTTT
J: TRBJ2-1; length: 14; V: TRBV9; D: .; size: few; CDR3: CASSVAIGIHEQFF; DNA: TGTGCCAGCAGCGTAGCTATAGGGATACATGAGCAGTTCTTC
J: TRBJ2-4; length: 17; V: TRBV20-1; D: TRBD1; size: .; CDR3: CSARDGVQGLAKNIQYF; DNA: TGCAGTGCTAGAGATGGGGTACAGGGGCTAGCCAAAAACATTCAGTACTTC
J: TRBJ2-7; length: 15; V: TRBV10-3; D: TRBD2; size: .; CDR3: CAIGSREGSSYEQYF; DNA: TGTGCCATCGGTAGTAGGGAGGGGAGCTCCTACGAGCAGTACTTC
J: TRBJ1-1; length: 15; V: TRBV7-6; D: .; size: many; CDR3: CASSSLGRGYTEAFF; DNA: TGTGCCAGCAGCTCTTTGGGGCGGGGGTACACTGAAGCTTTCTTT
J: TRBJ2-2; length: 14; V: TRBV14; D: .; size: .; CDR3: CASSQVVGLGELFF; DNA: TGTGCCAGCAGCCAAGTAGTCGGCCTCGGGGAGCTGTTTTTT
J: TRBJ2-2; length: 14; V: TRBV12-3/TRBV12-4; D: .; size: few; CDR3: CASSLAGFTGELFF; DNA: TGTGCCAGCAGTTTAGCGGGGTTCACCGGGGAGCTGTTTTTT
J: TRBJ2-7; length: 16; V: TRBV4-1; D: TRBD2; size: .; CDR3: CASSQDVTGGVVEQYF; DNA: TGCGCCAGCAGCCAAGATGTTACGGGGGGAGTTGTCGAGCAGTACTTC
J: TRBJ2-1; length: 15; V: TRBV19; D: .; size: .; CDR3: CASSINPRGINEQFF; DNA: TGTGCCAGTAGTATAAACCCTCGAGGGATCAATGAGCAGTTCTTC
J: TRBJ2-7; length: 15; V: TRBV7-8; D: .; size: .; CDR3: CASSVMPQSSYEQYF; DNA: TGTGCCAGCAGCGTAATGCCTCAAAGCTCCTACGAGCAGTACTTC
J: TRBJ2-7; length: 13; V: TRBV12-3/TRBV12-4; D: .; size: few; CDR3: CASSLQPAREQYF; DNA: TGTGCCAGCAGTTTACAACCTGCTCGCGAGCAGTACTTC
J: TRBJ2-7; length: 14; V: TRBV27; D: .; size: .; CDR3: CASSLRGTEYEQYF; DNA: TGTGCCAGCAGTCTGCGGGGGACAGAGTACGAGCAGTACTTC
J: TRBJ1-1; length: 14; V: TRBV6-1; D: .; size: few; CDR3: CATKPSGLGTEAFF; DNA: TGTGCCACCAAACCCTCGGGACTGGGAACTGAAGCTTTCTTT
J: TRBJ2-1; length: 12; V: TRBV7-8; D: .; size: .; CDR3: CASSPTSFEQFF; DNA: TGTGCCAGCAGCCCTACTAGTTTTGAGCAGTTCTTC
J: TRBJ1-2; length: 15; V: TRBV5-5; D: .; size: few; CDR3: CASRDNPGVIYGYTF; DNA: TGTGCCAGCAGAGATAACCCAGGTGTTATCTATGGCTACACCTTC
J: TRBJ2-2; length: 14; V: TRBV7-9; D: .; size: .; CDR3: CASTATGYPGELFF; DNA: TGTGCCAGCACCGCAACAGGGTACCCCGGGGAGCTGTTTTTT
J: TRBJ2-2; length: 17; V: TRBV9; D: TRBD2; size: few; CDR3: CASSVPREGGNTGELFF; DNA: TGTGCCAGCAGCGTCCCTCGGGAGGGGGGAAACACCGGGGAGCTGTTTTTT
J: TRBJ2-1; length: 14; V: TRBV9; D: TRBD2; size: many; CDR3: CASSVGGRAPEQFF; DNA: TGTGCCAGCAGCGTAGGCGGGAGGGCCCCTGAGCAGTTCTTC
J: TRBJ2-2; length: 12; V: TRBV29-1; D: TRBD2; size: few; CDR3: CSVRTSLGELFF; DNA: TGCAGCGTTCGGACTAGCCTGGGGGAGCTGTTTTTT
J: TRBJ2-1; length: 14; V: TRBV12-3/TRBV12-4; D: .; size: .; CDR3: CASSPSRLPNEQFF; DNA: TGTGCCAGCAGTCCCTCTAGACTACCCAATGAGCAGTTCTTC
J: TRBJ2-3; length: 14; V: TRBV21-1; D: .; size: many; CDR3: CASSRRGLPDTQYF; DNA: TGTGCCAGCAGCCGACGGGGGCTCCCAGATACGCAGTATTTT
J: TRBJ2-1; length: 18; V: TRBV2; D: .; size: many; CDR3: CASSEGTDSYKIYNEQFF; DNA: TGTGCCAGCAGTGAAGGGACAGACTCATATAAAATCTACAATGAGCAGTTCTTC
J: TRBJ2-3; length: 16; V: TRBV4-1; D: TRBD2; size: .; CDR3: CASSQVSGGGTDTQYF; DNA: TGCGCCAGCAGCCAAGTTAGCGGGGGGGGAACAGATACGCAGTATTTT
J: TRBJ2-6; length: 17; V: TRBV12-3/TRBV12-4; D: .; size: few; CDR3: CASRGDGRFSGANVLTF; DNA: TGTGCCAGCAGGGGGGACGGGCGATTCTCTGGGGCCAACGTCCTGACTTTC
J: TRBJ1-5; length: 15; V: TRBV7-2; D: .; size: few; CDR3: CASSSTTGPGQPQHF; DNA: TGTGCCAGCAGCTCCACAACAGGGCCGGGGCAGCCCCAGCATTTT